The rows below give T cell receptor beta chains drawn from one sample of a study of cytomegalovirus exposure and HLA in healthy donors. Here immunoSEQ multiplex PCR was the method, and the copy in TCRdb shows in-frame clones only, minus some. The data contain around 100,000 clones, more than 65% of them singletons. Source material: PBMCs. The origin of the receptors is a woman aged 18-29 years in good health and CMV-seronegative. Both conserved end residues are part of each CDR3. D genes are given only for firm matches. The size field is filled for only some rows; it gives once, few, many or a size class.

size | D | J | V | CDR3 | DNA
- | TRBD1 | TRBJ1-5 | TRBV6-1 | CASTGGPYSNQPQHF | TGTGCCAGCACAGGGGGCCCCTATAGCAATCAGCCCCAGCATTTT
- | TRBD1 | TRBJ2-7 | TRBV11-1 | CASSLPTGTGGYEQYF | TGTGCCAGCAGCCTACCCACCGGGACAGGGGGCTACGAGCAGTACTTC
- | TRBD1 | TRBJ2-1 | TRBV9 | CASSPRTGEGYNEQFF | TGTGCCAGCAGCCCCCGGACAGGGGAAGGCTACAATGAGCAGTTCTTC
- | TRBD2 | TRBJ2-7 | TRBV6-5 | CASKASGDSYEQYF | TGTGCCAGCAAGGCTAGCGGGGACTCCTACGAGCAGTACTTC
- | TRBD2 | TRBJ2-3 | TRBV5-6 | CASSLLIAGGGSDTQYF | TGTGCCAGCAGCTTGTTGATAGCGGGAGGGGGGTCGGATACGCAGTATTTT
- | TRBD2 | TRBJ2-1 | TRBV7-3 | CASSLWPRVIAGGSEVFF | TGTGCCAGCAGCTTATGGCCCAGGGTAATAGCGGGGGGGTCCGAGGTGTTCTTC
- | TRBD1 | TRBJ1-3 | TRBV28 | CASNSGGQGSGNTIYF | TGTGCCAGCAACTCTGGGGGACAGGGGTCTGGAAACACCATATATTTT
- | - | TRBJ2-7 | TRBV6-5 | CASSYASGYEQYF | TGTGCCAGCAGTTACGCGAGCGGTTACGAGCAGTACTTC
once | - | TRBJ2-7 | TRBV25-1 | CASSEFGEGGSLSYEQYF | TGTGCCAGCAGTGAATTTGGTGAAGGGGGAAGTCTTTCCTACGAGCAGTACTTC
once | - | TRBJ2-7 | TRBV5-1 | CASSLGVTTYEQYF | TGCGCCAGCAGCTTGGGCGTGACAACCTACGAGCAGTACTTC
- | - | TRBJ1-4 | TRBV5-5 | CASSPRTSPGKLFF | TGTGCCAGCAGCCCCCGGACTTCTCCGGGGAAACTGTTTTTT
- | TRBD2 | TRBJ2-3 | TRBV29-1 | CSVGLAGDAPDTQYF | TGCAGCGTAGGACTAGCGGGAGATGCCCCAGATACGCAGTATTTT
few | - | TRBJ2-1 | TRBV7-8 | CASSQTRGREQFF | TGTGCCAGCAGCCAGACCCGAGGTAGGGAGCAGTTCTTC
- | TRBD1 | TRBJ1-2 | TRBV14 | CASSQGKLTGVYGYTF | TGTGCCAGCAGCCAAGGAAAACTGACAGGGGTCTATGGCTACACCTTC
once | TRBD2 | TRBJ2-7 | TRBV4-3 | CASSQEFGGITYEQYF | TGCGCCAGCAGCCAGGAGTTCGGGGGGATAACCTACGAGCAGTACTTC
- | TRBD2 | TRBJ2-7 | TRBV10-3 | CAISEMGRGTSGSRISYEQYF | TGTGCCATCAGTGAGATGGGCAGGGGGACTAGCGGGAGCCGGATTTCCTACGAGCAGTACTTC
few | TRBD2 | TRBJ2-3 | TRBV7-9 | CASRYGLAGKATQYF | TGTGCCAGCAGATATGGACTAGCGGGAAAAGCTACGCAGTATTTT
- | - | TRBJ2-5 | TRBV7-9 | CASSLLLPSGWQETQYF | TGTGCCAGCAGCTTGTTATTACCGTCGGGATGGCAAGAGACCCAGTACTTC
few | - | TRBJ1-6 | TRBV30 | CAWSVGGNSPLHF | TGTGCCTGGAGTGTCGGCGGGAATTCACCCCTCCACTTT
- | - | TRBJ2-7 | TRBV6-5 | CASKEQGYSFYEQYF | TGTGCCAGCAAAGAACAGGGTTATTCTTTCTACGAGCAGTACTTC
once | - | TRBJ1-5 | TRBV2 | CASSEGHHSNQPQHF | TGTGCCAGCAGTGAAGGGCACCATAGCAATCAGCCCCAGCATTTT
- | - | TRBJ2-1 | TRBV4-3 | CASSQETGPYNEQFF | TGCGCCAGCAGCCAAGAGACAGGCCCCTACAATGAGCAGTTCTTC
once | - | TRBJ2-5 | TRBV5-1 | CASSRGGRDQETQYF | TGCGCCAGCTCAAGGGGAGGCAGGGATCAAGAGACCCAGTACTTC
- | TRBD2 | TRBJ2-4 | TRBV6-5 | CASSSSGREVDIQYF | TGTGCCAGCAGTTCTTCAGGGAGGGAGGTGGACATTCAGTACTTC
- | TRBD1 | TRBJ1-5 | TRBV2 | CASSEWYGTDYSNQPQHF | TGTGCCAGCAGTGAATGGTACGGGACAGATTATAGCAATCAGCCCCAGCATTTT
once | - | TRBJ2-2 | TRBV5-4 | CASSLGRTGWQPGELFF | TGTGCCAGCAGCTTGGGTCGTACGGGGTGGCAGCCCGGGGAGCTGTTTTTT
- | - | TRBJ1-6 | TRBV21-1 | CASSKGARGERNSPLHF | TGTGCCAGCAGCAAAGGGGCCAGGGGGGAGAGGAATTCACCCCTCCACTTT
- | - | TRBJ1-6 | TRBV6-5 | CASSPERHSPLHF | TGTGCCAGCAGTCCAGAACGCCATTCACCCCTCCACTTT
- | - | TRBJ2-1 | TRBV2 | CASSVVNGQQFF | TGTGCCAGCAGTGTAGTTAATGGGCAGCAGTTCTTC
- | TRBD1 | TRBJ1-6 | TRBV7-3 | CASSSTGGISPLHF | TGTGCCAGCAGCTCGACAGGGGGCATTTCACCCCTCCACTTT
few | - | TRBJ1-2 | TRBV9 | CASSVDGRGVYGYTF | TGTGCCAGCAGCGTAGACGGCAGGGGTGTCTATGGCTACACCTTC
once | TRBD2 | TRBJ2-5 | TRBV27 | CASSSGTSGSETQYF | TGTGCCAGCAGTTCCGGGACTAGCGGTTCGGAGACCCAGTACTTC
- | TRBD1 | TRBJ2-7 | TRBV7-9 | CASSSGQGATYEQYF | TGTGCCAGCAGCTCGGGACAGGGGGCTACCTACGAGCAGTACTTC
- | - | TRBJ1-2 | TRBV5-4 | CASSFGQESNGYTF | TGTGCCAGCAGCTTCGGTCAGGAAAGCAATGGCTACACCTTC
- | - | TRBJ2-7 | TRBV5-1 | CASRDQLSAEQYF | TGCGCCAGCAGAGACCAACTAAGCGCCGAGCAGTACTTC
- | TRBD2 | TRBJ2-7 | TRBV5-1 | CASSLGGSGSAGYEQYF | TGCGCCAGCAGCTTGGGTGGTAGCGGGAGCGCCGGCTACGAGCAGTACTTC
- | TRBD1 | TRBJ2-2 | TRBV7-9 | CASSTDRGQAGELFF | TGTGCCAGCAGCACGGACAGGGGGCAAGCCGGGGAGCTGTTTTTT
- | - | TRBJ2-7 | TRBV2 | CASSEQGQSYEQYF | TGTGCCAGCAGTGAACAGGGACAATCCTACGAGCAGTACTTC
- | TRBD1 | TRBJ2-3 | TRBV7-9 | CASSWHDRGTDTQYF | TGTGCCAGCAGCTGGCATGACAGGGGCACAGATACGCAGTATTTT
- | TRBD1 | TRBJ2-1 | TRBV7-6 | CASSLEMGQGLFYNEQFF | TGTGCCAGCAGCTTAGAAATGGGACAGGGTCTATTCTACAATGAGCAGTTCTTC
- | TRBD1 | TRBJ2-2 | TRBV6-5 | CASSYSGQGWTGELFF | TGTGCCAGCAGTTACTCCGGACAGGGGTGGACCGGGGAGCTGTTTTTT
- | - | TRBJ2-1 | TRBV19 | CASSISKYNEQFF | TGTGCCAGTAGTATAAGCAAATACAATGAGCAGTTCTTC
- | - | TRBJ2-2 | TRBV14 | CASRLGARFTGELFF | TGTGCCAGCAGGCTGGGGGCTAGGTTTACCGGGGAGCTGTTTTTT
- | TRBD1 | TRBJ2-7 | TRBV10-3 | CAISNPGTGDSYEQYF | TGTGCCATCAGCAACCCCGGGACAGGCGACTCCTACGAGCAGTACTTC
- | - | TRBJ1-1 | TRBV28 | CASSSLGGSMNTEAFF | TGTGCCAGCAGTTCATTGGGGGGGTCCATGAACACTGAAGCTTTCTTT
- | - | TRBJ2-7 | TRBV19 | CASSPRKDSYEQYF | TGTGCCAGTAGTCCTAGGAAAGACTCCTACGAGCAGTACTTC
- | TRBD2 | TRBJ2-1 | TRBV19 | CASSIELAEGGDEQFF | TGTGCCAGTAGTATAGAACTAGCGGAGGGGGGCGATGAGCAGTTCTTC
- | - | TRBJ2-1 | TRBV6-5 | CASSYSMSGPINEQFF | TGTGCCAGCAGTTACTCGATGAGCGGGCCGATTAATGAGCAGTTCTTC
- | TRBD2 | TRBJ2-7 | TRBV29-1 | CSVDALGTSSSYEQYF | TGCAGCGTTGATGCCCTCGGGACTAGTTCGTCCTACGAGCAGTACTTC
- | - | TRBJ2-3 | TRBV9 | CASSVKVQASTDTQYF | TGTGCCAGCAGCGTAAAGGTCCAGGCGAGCACAGATACGCAGTATTTT
- | - | TRBJ1-5 | TRBV19 | CASSISGGLAQHF | TGTGCCAGTAGTATATCGGGGGGTCTGGCCCAGCATTTT
once | TRBD2 | TRBJ2-1 | TRBV11-3 | CASSNGASGSEQFF | TGTGCCAGCAGCAACGGAGCTAGCGGGAGTGAGCAGTTCTTC
once | - | TRBJ2-1 | TRBV7-9 | CSSSLGGVKQFF | TGTTCCAGCAGCTTAGGGGGGGTAAAGCAGTTCTTC
- | - | TRBJ1-5 | TRBV2 | CASRGPWQQPQHF | TGTGCCAGCAGGGGCCCCTGGCAACAGCCCCAGCATTTT
- | TRBD1 | TRBJ1-1 | TRBV7-9 | CASSQQGGGTEAFF | TGTGCCAGCAGCCAACAGGGGGGGGGAACTGAAGCTTTCTTT
- | TRBD1 | TRBJ2-7 | TRBV28 | CASCPPGGFYEQYF | TGTGCCAGCTGCCCCCCAGGGGGTTTCTACGAGCAGTACTTC
- | TRBD2 | TRBJ2-3 | TRBV4-3 | CASSQVSGRTHDTQYF | TGCGCCAGCAGCCAAGTTAGCGGGAGGACACACGATACGCAGTATTTT
few | - | TRBJ2-3 | TRBV28 | CASTHGGGDTQYF | TGTGCCAGCACCCATGGCGGAGGTGATACGCAGTATTTT
once | - | TRBJ1-1 | TRBV29-1 | CSVDNRVHTEAFF | TGCAGCGTTGATAACAGGGTACACACTGAAGCTTTCTTT